This T cell receptor (beta chain) derives from a study of tumor and adjacent non-tumor tissue in lung cancer. TCRbeta libraries were built with three rounds of nested PCR, modified from ARM-PCR. TCRdb itself ran the multiplex PCR reads through MiXCR, one entry per CDR3 protein. The sample contains about 200,000 distinct CDR3 sequences, about 71% of which appear only once. V lost 4 bases, J lost 3 bases, and 17 bases stayed unmatched. Per germline, CDR1 SGHRS and CDR2 YFSETQ. The CDR3 runs 18 residues. This sample's RNA came from whole unsorted tissue. The rearrangement joins TRBV5-1 to TRBJ2-7; 9 bases fit TRBD2. Sequencing was performed on lung tumor tissue. The sequence was obtained from a man in his fifties or sixties with non-small cell lung cancer. The CDR3 loop reads CASSPWVSGSRGGYEQYF. The CDR3 nucleotides are TGCGCCAGCAGCCCCTGGGTTAGCGGGAGTAGAGGGGGCTACGAGCAGTACTTC.